This passage covers 30 T cell receptor beta chains from one sample sequenced in a study of blood T cell repertoires in COVID-19. TCRdb keeps only in-frame clones here, not all; method: immunoSEQ multiplex PCR. The sample lists about 34,000 clones; 93% were seen once. The sequencing input was peripheral blood. The receptors were sampled from a human donor in a cohort sampled during active COVID-19.

The chain has TRBV5-1 and TRBJ1-1; D may be TRBD1 (5 bases). The CDR3 contains 15 residues. The germline CDR1 and CDR2 sequences are SGHRS and YFSETQ. Trimming took 2 bases from V and 4 from J, leaving 15 bases between them. The CDR3 nucleotides are TGCGCCAGCAGCTTCTCGGGGGTGAGAACCACTGAAGCTTTCTTT. It yields the protein CASSFSGVRTTEAFF.

The chain combines TRBV5-6 with TRBJ2-7; 8 positions agree with TRBD1. The CDR3 extends over 14 amino acids. CDR1 is SGHDT and CDR2 is YYEEEE in the germline V gene. V dropped 3 bases and J dropped 2; count of bases not matched to a gene: 4. CDR3 sequence reads: CASSSTTGAYEQYF. The CDR3 nucleotides are TGTGCCAGCAGCTCGACGACAGGGGCCTACGAGCAGTACTTC.

The gene calls are TRBV19 and TRBJ2-6; tentative D call: TRBD2 (6 bases). Germline CDR1 reads LNHDA; CDR2 reads SQIVND (reference sequence). This CDR3 is built from 15 residues. Trimming stripped 2 bases from V and 3 bases from J, with 8 bases between. The CDR3 DNA reads as TGTGCCAGTAGTATATGGGGGGATGGGGCCAACGTCCTGACTTTC. It yields the protein CASSIWGDGANVLTF.

This chain connects TRBV27 to TRBJ1-4; TRBD1 is a possible D gene (5 bases). Germline V CDR1 and CDR2: MNHEY, SMNVEV (reference sequence). V lost 0 bases, J lost 8 bases, and 13 bases lay in between. CDR3 size: 15 residues. The CDR3 loop reads CASSLSWQGGEKLFF. CDR3 in DNA: TGTGCCAGCAGTTTATCTTGGCAGGGTGGGGAAAAACTGTTTTTT.

The V gene is TRBV2, the J gene TRBJ2-5; TRBD1 matches 11 bases. Trimming removed 7 bases from V and 4 bases from J; junction bases left unmatched: 5. From germline, CDR1 is SNHLY and CDR2 FYNNEI. The CDR3 totals 14 residues. CDR3 sequence: CASNGQGAGETQYF. CDR3 in DNA: TGTGCCAGCAACGGACAGGGGGCGGGAGAGACCCAGTACTTC.

This chain links TRBV13 with TRBJ2-1, with TRBD1 identical over 11 bases. CDR3 length: 18 residues. In germline, CDR1 is PRHDT, CDR2 FYEKMQ (reference sequence). J lost 5 bases, V lost 2 bases, and 11 bases had no gene match. The CDR3 coding sequence is TGTGCCAGCAGCTTACGAGCCTCTGGACAGGGGGCTGACAATGAGCAGTTCTTC. Its translation is CASSLRASGQGADNEQFF.

The V call is TRBV27, the J call TRBJ1-6; 11 nucleotides line up with TRBD1. CDR3 length: 15 amino acids. The J segment lost 7 bases and the V segment lost 2 bases, leaving 1 base of the junction unmatched. Germline values: CDR1 MNHEY, CDR2 SMNVEV (reference sequence). The CDR3 loop reads CASSLGTGGNSPLHF. The CDR3 region has the DNA TGTGCCAGCAGTTTAGGGACAGGGGGAAATTCACCCCTCCACTTT.

The chain couples TRBV27 to TRBJ2-1; D perhaps matches TRBD2 (5 bases). V was cut by 3 bases and J by 4 bases, with 10 bases left in between. Germline V gives CDR1 MNHEY, CDR2 SMNVEV (reference sequence). This CDR3 contains 14 residues. In DNA form, the CDR3 reads TGTGCCAGCAGTTTGAGGGCTCCATACAATGAGCAGTTCTTC. It specifies CASSLRAPYNEQFF.

This rearrangement joins TRBV7-8 to TRBJ1-4, with 7 bases aligning to TRBD1. Germline V gene sequence: CDR1 SGHVS, CDR2 FQNEAQ. J was trimmed by 4 bases and V by 0 bases; bases with no gene match: 2. This CDR3 spans 15 amino acids. Written as DNA, the CDR3 is TGTGCCAGCAGCTTAGCGGGACAGAATAATGAAAAACTGTTTTTT. It yields the protein CASSLAGQNNEKLFF.

This chain connects TRBV13 to TRBJ2-6; 10 bases agree with TRBD2. Trimming took 1 base from V and 0 from J; bases not matched to a gene: 6. The CDR3 contains 19 residues. CDR1 and CDR2 from the germline V gene are PRHDT and FYEKMQ (reference sequence). CDR3 residues: CASSLVAGGDFSGANVLTF. For the CDR3, the DNA is TGTGCCAGCAGCTTAGTAGCGGGGGGAGATTTCTCTGGGGCCAACGTCCTGACTTTC.

The rearrangement links TRBV6-5 to TRBJ1-5, with 7 bases lining up with TRBD1. This CDR3 region has 15 residues. J was trimmed by 3 bases and V by 6 bases; bases with no gene match: 8. The germline CDR1 and CDR2 sequences are MNHEY and SVGAGI. The CDR3: CASRRDSLNNQPQHF. The CDR3 DNA sequence: TGTGCCAGCAGACGGGACAGTTTAAACAATCAGCCCCAGCATTTT.

This clone was counted a single time. This chain links TRBV30 with TRBJ1-2, with TRBD1 identical over 10 bases. V shed 0 bases and J 2 bases; nucleotides not matched to a gene: 6. The length of the CDR3 is 16 residues. Germline CDR1 is GTSNPN and CDR2 is SVGIG (reference sequence). The CDR3 DNA is TGTGCCTGGAGTGTACTAGGGACAGGGGAAAACTATGGCTACACCTTC. Protein product: CAWSVLGTGENYGYTF.

This chain links TRBV3-1 (or the pseudogene TRBV3-2) with TRBJ1-6; 9 bases are a match to TRBD1. CDR3 length: 14 amino acids. Germline V gene data show CDR1 as LGHDT and CDR2 as YNNKEL (reference sequence). The trim removed 5 bases at V and 11 bases at J, leaving 7 bases unmatched. CDR3 protein: CASSYEGDRAPLHF. CDR3 bases: TGTGCCAGCAGCTACGAAGGGGACAGGGCACCCCTCCACTTT.

This clone came up once. This chain connects TRBV27 to TRBJ2-1; 8 bases line up with TRBD2. V was clipped by 7 bases and J by 5 bases; unmatched bases: 10. The V gene's germline CDR1 is MNHEY and CDR2 SMNVEV (reference sequence). This CDR3 is built from 15 residues. CDR3 sequence reads: CASTMGLELHNEQFF. For the CDR3, the DNA is TGTGCCAGCACCATGGGACTAGAGCTACACAATGAGCAGTTCTTC.

This CDR3 is CASSSPGGQVAKNIQYF. DNA for the CDR3: TGTGCCAGCAGCTCCCCCGGGGGTCAAGTAGCCAAAAACATTCAGTACTTC. The rearrangement joins TRBV5-4 to TRBJ2-4; tentative D call: TRBD2 (6 bases). The V end was cut by 3 bases, the J end by 0 bases, with 16 bases between. The CDR3 contains 17 residues. Germline-derived CDR1 and CDR2 are SGHNT and YYREEE (reference sequence).

This chain connects TRBV5-5 to TRBJ1-4; 9 bases match TRBD1. CDR1 is SGHKS and CDR2 is YYEKEE in the germline V gene (reference sequence). V was pared by 3 bases and J by 5 bases, with 5 bases of the junction left unmatched. CDR3 size: 15 residues. The DNA of the CDR3 is TGTGCCAGCAGCTCCTGGACAGGGGACAATGAAAAACTGTTTTTT. Its translation: CASSSWTGDNEKLFF.

This clone appeared once. This sequence joins TRBV25-1 and TRBJ1-2, with D maybe TRBD1 (5 bases). Deletions cut 5 bases from V and 4 bases from J, with 11 bases between. The CDR3 sequence is 13 residues long. Germline CDR1 is MGHDK and CDR2 is SYGVNS. CDR3 in DNA: TGTGCCAGCAGTCCCAGGGCTGGCTATGGCTACACCTTC. Encoded protein: CASSPRAGYGYTF.

J is TRBJ1-5 and V is TRBV6-4; D possibly corresponds to TRBD1 (5 bases). Germline CDR1 is MRHNA and CDR2 is SNTAGT. V was trimmed by 7 bases and J by 0 bases, leaving 13 bases between them. The CDR3 spans 15 residues. The CDR3 bases are TGTGCCAGCACGGTCAGACAGTATAGCAATCAGCCCCAGCATTTT. Its protein product is CASTVRQYSNQPQHF.

Written as DNA, the CDR3 is TGTGCCAGCAGTCTGAAACCGGGACTAGCGGGAGTAGCCCGCGGCACCGGGGAGCTGTTTTTT. Protein product: CASSLKPGLAGVARGTGELFF. The V call is TRBV27, the J call TRBJ2-2, with 14 nucleotides matching TRBD2. Per germline, CDR1 MNHEY and CDR2 SMNVEV (reference sequence). V lost 5 bases to trimming and J lost 4 bases; unmatched junction nucleotides: 18. The CDR3 totals 21 residues.

This clone was seen once. The gene calls are TRBV5-1 and TRBJ2-1, with D uncertain. Germline-derived CDR1 and CDR2 are SGHRS and YFSETQ. The CDR3 runs 14 residues. The V end lost 1 base, the J end lost 6 bases, and 11 bases lay between the germline ends. The DNA of the CDR3 is TGCGCCAGCAGCTTGTCCTGGGCCGTCAATGAGCAGTTCTTC. Protein: CASSLSWAVNEQFF.

J is TRBJ2-1 and V is TRBV27; TRBD1 agrees at 11 bases. V trimming: 10 bases; J trimming: 3 bases; junction bases outside the gene matches: 11. CDR3 length equals 16 residues. CDR1 is MNHEY, CDR2 SMNVEV, per germline (reference sequence). The CDR3 DNA reads as TGTGCCATTACAAACCCCGGGACAGGGGGCTACAATGAGCAGTTCTTC. Protein: CAITNPGTGGYNEQFF.

The chain links TRBV5-5 to TRBJ1-5; 9 bases map to TRBD1. The CDR3 is 16 amino acids. The V segment lost 3 bases and the J segment 1 base; nucleotides outside the gene matches: 5. Germline CDR1 and CDR2: SGHKS and YYEKEE (reference sequence). The CDR3 spells CASSSLDRGSNQPQHF. CDR3 coding DNA: TGTGCCAGCAGCTCCCTGGACAGGGGAAGCAATCAGCCCCAGCATTTT.

The V call is TRBV7-9, the J call TRBJ2-7, with 12 bases matching TRBD1. The CDR3 length is 16 residues. The germline CDR1 and CDR2 sequences are SEHNR and FQNEAQ (reference sequence). With 1 base clipped from V and 5 bases from J, the junction kept 6 bases outside the gene matches. The CDR3 protein is CASSLGFGTGGDEQYF. The DNA of the CDR3 is TGTGCCAGCAGCTTAGGTTTCGGGACAGGGGGCGACGAGCAGTACTTC.

The chain couples TRBV15 to TRBJ1-1, with 9 bases aligning to TRBD1. Looked up from germline, CDR1 is LNHNV and CDR2 is YYDKDF (reference sequence). V lost 3 bases to trimming and J lost 2 bases; unmatched junction nucleotides: 7. The CDR3 length is 16 residues. DNA for the CDR3: TGTGCCACCAGCAGTGACAGGGGGGCACCCAACACTGAAGCTTTCTTT. Amino acid sequence: CATSSDRGAPNTEAFF.

The chain uses TRBV5-1 and TRBJ2-7; 9 bases align to TRBD1. The CDR3 runs 15 residues. After removal of 4 bases from V and 2 bases from J, the junction contained 7 bases not matched to a gene. Looked up from germline, CDR1 is SGHRS and CDR2 is YFSETQ. The CDR3: CASSRDGTGTYEQYF. CDR3 nucleotide sequence: TGCGCCAGCAGCCGAGACGGGACAGGGACCTACGAGCAGTACTTC.

The chain employs TRBV5-1 and TRBJ2-5, with 9 bases identical to TRBD2. CDR1 and CDR2 (germline): SGHRS, YFSETQ. The CDR3 runs 15 residues. J lost 5 bases, V lost 2 bases, and 7 bases had no gene match. CDR3 in DNA: TGCGCCAGCAGCTTAGCGGGGGGCGGGGATGAGACCCAGTACTTC. It is translated as CASSLAGGGDETQYF.

This clone appeared once. This rearrangement joins TRBV3-1 (or the pseudogene TRBV3-2) to TRBJ1-2; D possibly corresponds to TRBD1 (6 bases). Per germline, CDR1 LGHDT and CDR2 YNNKEL (reference sequence). CDR3 length: 15 residues. V lost 4 bases and J lost 7, with 19 bases in between. In DNA form, the CDR3 reads TGTGCCAGCAGCCGAAGGGGGGAGGGATCGGGTGGCTACACCTTC. This encodes CASSRRGEGSGGYTF.

The chain recombines TRBV27 with TRBJ2-7; 8 bases are a match to TRBD1. The CDR3 contains 13 residues. Germline-derived CDR1 and CDR2 are MNHEY and SMNVEV (reference sequence). The V and J ends lost 2 bases and 5 bases, in that order; junction bases with no gene match: 2. The CDR3 DNA reads TGTGCCAGCAGTTTACAGGGGGCCAACGAGCAGTACTTC. It yields the protein CASSLQGANEQYF.

The gene calls are TRBV5-1 and TRBJ2-3; D perhaps matches TRBD2 (6 bases). CDR1 is SGHRS and CDR2 is YFSETQ in the germline V gene. CDR3 length: 16 residues. Trimming pared 1 base from V and 0 bases from J, leaving 12 bases between. The CDR3 protein is CASSLRGGTSTDTQYF. In nucleotides, the CDR3 is TGCGCCAGCAGCTTGCGAGGAGGGACGAGCACAGATACGCAGTATTTT.

The rearrangement joins TRBV9 to TRBJ2-1, with 14 bases aligning to TRBD2. Trimming at V came to 3 bases and at J to 7 bases, leaving 6 bases not matched to a gene. There are 16 residues in the CDR3. Germline CDR1 SGDLS, CDR2 YYNGEE. CDR3 nucleotide sequence: TGTGCCAGCAGCGGACCGGGACTAGCGGGAGTAAATGAGCAGTTCTTC. This gives the protein CASSGPGLAGVNEQFF.